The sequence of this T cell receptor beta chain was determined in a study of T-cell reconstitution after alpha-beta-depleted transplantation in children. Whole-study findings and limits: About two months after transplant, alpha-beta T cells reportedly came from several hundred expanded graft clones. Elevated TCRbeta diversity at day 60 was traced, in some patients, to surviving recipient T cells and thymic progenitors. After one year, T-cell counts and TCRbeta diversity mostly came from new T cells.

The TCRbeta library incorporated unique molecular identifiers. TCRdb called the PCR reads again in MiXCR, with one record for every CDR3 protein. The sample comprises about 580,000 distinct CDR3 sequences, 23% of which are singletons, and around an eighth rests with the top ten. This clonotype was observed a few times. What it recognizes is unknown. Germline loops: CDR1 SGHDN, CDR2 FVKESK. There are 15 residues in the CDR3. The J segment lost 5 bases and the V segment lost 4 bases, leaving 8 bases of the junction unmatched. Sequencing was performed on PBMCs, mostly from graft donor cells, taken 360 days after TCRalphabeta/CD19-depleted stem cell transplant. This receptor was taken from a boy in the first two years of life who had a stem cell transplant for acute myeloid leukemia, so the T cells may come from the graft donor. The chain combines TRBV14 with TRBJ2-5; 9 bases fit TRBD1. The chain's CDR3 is CASSRLQGAGETQYF. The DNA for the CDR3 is TGTGCCAGCAGCCGCTTACAGGGGGCCGGGGAGACCCAGTACTTC.